Here is one T cell receptor (beta chain) with its context. The data were taken from a study of blood T cell repertoires in COVID-19. Study in general: PBMCs, B-cell-depleted T cells, or T cells were the source of the cDNA or gDNA that made up the material.

Profiled with immunoSEQ multiplex PCR; TCRdb holds only in-frame clones, not every one. The sample consists of just over 250,000 clones, roughly 80% of them appearing once. From germline, CDR1 is MNHEY and CDR2 SMNVEV (reference sequence). The CDR3 is 15 residues long. V was shortened by 6 bases and J by 1 base, with 10 bases between the two germline ends. This clonotype was obtained from a man younger than 40 with acute COVID-19. The chain joins TRBV27 to TRBJ2-6, with TRBD1 as a possible D gene (6 bases). Sequencing was done on a sample of PBMCs or T cells enriched from blood (not recorded which). CDR3 sequence reads: CASREGQSGANVLTF. The CDR3 nucleotides are TGTGCCAGCAGAGAAGGACAGTCTGGGGCCAACGTCCTGACTTTC.